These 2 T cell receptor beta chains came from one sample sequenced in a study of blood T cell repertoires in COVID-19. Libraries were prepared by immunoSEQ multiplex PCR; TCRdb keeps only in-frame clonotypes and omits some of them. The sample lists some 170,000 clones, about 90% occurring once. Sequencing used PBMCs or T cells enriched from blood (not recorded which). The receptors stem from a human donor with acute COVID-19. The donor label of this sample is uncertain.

The CDR3 here is CASSQEVRGQVSYEQYF. In nucleotides, the CDR3 is TGCGCCAGCAGCCAAGAAGTTAGAGGACAGGTATCCTACGAGCAGTACTTC. J is TRBJ2-7 and V is TRBV4-1; TRBD1 matches 7 bases. The CDR3 totals 17 residues. V shed 0 bases, J shed 1 base, and the junction held 9 bases outside the gene matches. Germline V gene lookup returns CDR1 MGHRA and CDR2 YSYEKL.

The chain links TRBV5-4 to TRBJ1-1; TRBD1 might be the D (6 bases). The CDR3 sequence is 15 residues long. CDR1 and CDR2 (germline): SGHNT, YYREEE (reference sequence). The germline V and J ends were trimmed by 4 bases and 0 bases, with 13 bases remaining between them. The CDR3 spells CASSTGSSLNTEAFF. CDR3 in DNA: TGTGCCAGCAGCACAGGGAGCTCCCTGAACACTGAAGCTTTCTTT.